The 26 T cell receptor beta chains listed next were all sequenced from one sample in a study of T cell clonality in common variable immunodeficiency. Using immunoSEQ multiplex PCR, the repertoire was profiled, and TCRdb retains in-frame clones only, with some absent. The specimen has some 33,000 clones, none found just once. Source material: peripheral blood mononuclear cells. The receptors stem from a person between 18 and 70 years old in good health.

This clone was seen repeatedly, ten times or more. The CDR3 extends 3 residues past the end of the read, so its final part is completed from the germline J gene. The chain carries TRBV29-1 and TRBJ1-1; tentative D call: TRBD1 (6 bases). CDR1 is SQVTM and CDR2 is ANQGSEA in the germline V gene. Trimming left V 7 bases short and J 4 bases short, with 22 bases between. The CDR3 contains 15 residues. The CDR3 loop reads CSASTQGGSGTEAFF. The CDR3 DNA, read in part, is TGCAGCGCCTCGACACAGGGTGGCAGCGGCACTGAA.

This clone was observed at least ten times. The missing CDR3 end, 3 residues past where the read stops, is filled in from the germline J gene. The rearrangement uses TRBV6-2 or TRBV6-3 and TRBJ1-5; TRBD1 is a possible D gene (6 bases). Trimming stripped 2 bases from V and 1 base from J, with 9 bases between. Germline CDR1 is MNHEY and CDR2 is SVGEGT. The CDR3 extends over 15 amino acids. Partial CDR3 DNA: TGTGCCAGCAGTTACAGCAGGGGCAGCAATCAGCCC. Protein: CASSYSRGSNQP. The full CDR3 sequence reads CASSYSRGSNQPQHF.

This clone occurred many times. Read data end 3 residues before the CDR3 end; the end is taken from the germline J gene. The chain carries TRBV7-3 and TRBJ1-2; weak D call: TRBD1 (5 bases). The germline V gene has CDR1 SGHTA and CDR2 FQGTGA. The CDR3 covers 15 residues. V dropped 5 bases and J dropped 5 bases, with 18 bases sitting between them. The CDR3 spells CASSPGTLGTYGYTF. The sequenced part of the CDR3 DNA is TGTGCCAGCAGCCCCGGGACCCTGGGGACTTATGGC.

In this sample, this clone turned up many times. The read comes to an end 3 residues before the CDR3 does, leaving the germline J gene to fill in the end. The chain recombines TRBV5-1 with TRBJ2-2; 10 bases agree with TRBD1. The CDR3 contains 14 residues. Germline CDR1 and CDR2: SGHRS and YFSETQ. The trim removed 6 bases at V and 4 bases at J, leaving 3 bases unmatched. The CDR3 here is CASTGQGITGELFF. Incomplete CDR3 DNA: TGCGCCAGCACGGGACAGGGGATCACCGGGGAG. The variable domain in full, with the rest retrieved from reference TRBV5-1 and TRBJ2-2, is KAGVTQTPRYLIKTRGQQVTLSCSPISGHRSVSWYQQTPGQGLQFLFEYFSETQRNKGNFPGRFSGRQFSNSRSEMNVSTLELGDSALYLCASTGQGITGELFFGEGSRLTVL.

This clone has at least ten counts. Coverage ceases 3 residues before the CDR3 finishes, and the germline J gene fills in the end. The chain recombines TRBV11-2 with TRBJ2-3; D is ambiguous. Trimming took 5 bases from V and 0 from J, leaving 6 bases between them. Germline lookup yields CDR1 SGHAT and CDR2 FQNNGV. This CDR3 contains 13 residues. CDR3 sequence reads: CASSVMSTDTQYF. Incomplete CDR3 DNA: TGTGCCAGCAGCGTAATGAGCACAGATACG. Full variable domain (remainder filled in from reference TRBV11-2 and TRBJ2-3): EAGVAQSPRYKIIEKRQSVAFWCNPISGHATLYWYQQILGQGPKLLIQFQNNGVVDDSQLPKDRFSAERLKGVDSTLKIQPAKLEDSAVYLCASSVMSTDTQYFGPGTRLTVL.

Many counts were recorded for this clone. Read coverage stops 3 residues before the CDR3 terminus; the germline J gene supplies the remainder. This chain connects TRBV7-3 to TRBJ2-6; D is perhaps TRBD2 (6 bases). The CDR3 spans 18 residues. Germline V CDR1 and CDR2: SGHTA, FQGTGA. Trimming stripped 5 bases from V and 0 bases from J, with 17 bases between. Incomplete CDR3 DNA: TGTGCCAGCAGCCCCACCCCGGGGGTCCGCTCTGGGGCCAACGTC. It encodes CASSPTPGVRSGANV. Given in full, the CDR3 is CASSPTPGVRSGANVLTF.

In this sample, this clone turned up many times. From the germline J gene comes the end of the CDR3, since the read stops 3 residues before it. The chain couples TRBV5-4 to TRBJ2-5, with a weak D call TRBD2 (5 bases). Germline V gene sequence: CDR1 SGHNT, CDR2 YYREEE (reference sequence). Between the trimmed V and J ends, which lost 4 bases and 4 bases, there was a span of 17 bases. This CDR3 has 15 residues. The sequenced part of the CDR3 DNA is TGTGCCAGCAGCCCCCCCCCGACAAGCGGAGAGACC. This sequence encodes CASSPPPTSGET. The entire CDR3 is CASSPPPTSGETQYF.

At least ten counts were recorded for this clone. The CDR3 reads CASSLGTGTPYEQYF. The CDR3 DNA, read in part, is TGCGCCAGCAGCTTGGGGACAGGTACACCCTACGAG. V and J are TRBV5-1 and TRBJ2-7, with 7 bases that match TRBD1. The CDR3 end is not reached by the read, which stops 3 residues before it; the germline J gene fills it in. CDR3 length: 15 amino acids. Trimming removed 0 bases from V and 2 bases from J; junction bases left unmatched: 5. CDR1 and CDR2 (germline): SGHRS, YFSETQ.

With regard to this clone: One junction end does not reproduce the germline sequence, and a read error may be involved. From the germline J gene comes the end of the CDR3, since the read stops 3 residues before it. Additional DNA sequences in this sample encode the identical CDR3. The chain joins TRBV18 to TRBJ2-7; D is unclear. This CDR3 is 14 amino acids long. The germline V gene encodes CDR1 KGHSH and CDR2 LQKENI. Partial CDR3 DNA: TGCGCCAGCTCACCTTGGCAAGGGTCCTACGAG. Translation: CASSPWQGSYE. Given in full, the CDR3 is CASSPWQGSYEQYF.

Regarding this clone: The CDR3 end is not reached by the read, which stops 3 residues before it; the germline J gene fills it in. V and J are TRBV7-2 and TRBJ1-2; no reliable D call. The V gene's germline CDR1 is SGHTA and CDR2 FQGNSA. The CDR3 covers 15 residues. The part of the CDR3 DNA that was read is TGTGCCAGCAGCTTAGTACCGCTAGATGACTACGAC. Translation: CASSLVPLDDYD. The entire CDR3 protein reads CASSLVPLDDYDYTF.

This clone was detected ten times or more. The CDR3 region is CSARDPRSGTEAFF. Incomplete CDR3 DNA: TGCAGTGCTAGAGATCCCAGGAGCGGCACTGAA. The chain is built from TRBV20-1 and TRBJ1-1; D gene ambiguous. Read coverage stops 3 residues before the CDR3 terminus; the germline J gene supplies the remainder. Trimming shortened V by 0 bases and J by 4 bases, and 12 bases separated the two germline ends. CDR1 DFQATT and CDR2 SNEGSKA come from the germline V gene (reference sequence). This CDR3 contains 14 residues.

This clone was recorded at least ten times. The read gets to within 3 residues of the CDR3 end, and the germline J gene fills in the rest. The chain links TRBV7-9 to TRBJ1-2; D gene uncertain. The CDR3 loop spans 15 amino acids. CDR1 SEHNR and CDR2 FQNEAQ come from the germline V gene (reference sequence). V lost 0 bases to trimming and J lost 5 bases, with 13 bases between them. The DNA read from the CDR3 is TGTGCCAGCAGCTTAGCATTGCAGAACGAGTATGGC. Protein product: CASSLALQNEYG. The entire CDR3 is CASSLALQNEYGYTF. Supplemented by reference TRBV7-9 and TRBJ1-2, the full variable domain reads DTGVSQNPRHKITKRGQNVTFRCDPISEHNRLYWYRQTLGQGPEFLTYFQNEAQLEKSRLLSDRFSAERPKGSFSTLEIQRTEQGDSAMYLCASSLALQNEYGYTFGSGTRLTVV.

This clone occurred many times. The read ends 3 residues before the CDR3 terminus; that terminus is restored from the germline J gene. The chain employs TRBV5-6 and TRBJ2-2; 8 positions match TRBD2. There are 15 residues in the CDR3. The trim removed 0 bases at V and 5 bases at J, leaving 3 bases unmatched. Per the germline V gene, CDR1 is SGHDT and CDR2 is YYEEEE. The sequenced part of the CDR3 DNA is TGTGCCAGCAGCTTGGTACCTAGCGGGACCGGGGAG. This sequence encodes CASSLVPSGTGE. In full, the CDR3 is CASSLVPSGTGELFF.

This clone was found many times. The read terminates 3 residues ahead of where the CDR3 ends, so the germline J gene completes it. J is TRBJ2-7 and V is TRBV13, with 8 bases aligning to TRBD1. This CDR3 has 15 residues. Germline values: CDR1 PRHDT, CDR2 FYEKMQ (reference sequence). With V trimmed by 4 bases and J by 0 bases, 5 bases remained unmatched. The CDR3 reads CASSSRGLSSYEQYF. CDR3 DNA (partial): TGTGCCAGCAGCTCCAGGGGGCTGAGCTCCTACGAG.

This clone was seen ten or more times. CDR3 sequence: CASGWTGELFF. Incomplete CDR3 DNA: TGTGCCAGCGGCTGGACCGGGGAG. The rearrangement links TRBV2 to TRBJ2-2; no firm D call. The CDR3 goes on 3 residues after the read ends, and that part is filled in from the germline J gene. CDR3 length equals 11 residues. CDR1 and CDR2 from the germline V gene are SNHLY and FYNNEI. Trimming cost V 8 bases and J 5 bases, with 6 bases left between them. Full variable domain (rest looked up from reference TRBV2 and TRBJ2-2): EPEVTQTPSHQVTQMGQEVILRCVPISNHLYFYWYRQILGQKVEFLVSFYNNEISEKSEIFDDQFSVERPDGSNFTLKIRSTKLEDSAMYFCASGWTGELFFGEGSRLTVL.

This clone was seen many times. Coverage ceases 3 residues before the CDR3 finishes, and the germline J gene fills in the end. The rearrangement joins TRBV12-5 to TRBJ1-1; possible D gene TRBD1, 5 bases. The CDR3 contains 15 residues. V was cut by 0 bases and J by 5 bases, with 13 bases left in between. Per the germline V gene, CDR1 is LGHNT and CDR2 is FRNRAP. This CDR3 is CASGLVIGAGTEAFF. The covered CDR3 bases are TGTGCTAGTGGTTTGGTAATTGGGGCGGGGACTGAA.

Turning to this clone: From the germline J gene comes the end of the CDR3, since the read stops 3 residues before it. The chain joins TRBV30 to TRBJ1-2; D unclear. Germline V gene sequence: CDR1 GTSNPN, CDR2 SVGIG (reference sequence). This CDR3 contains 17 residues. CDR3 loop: CAWSALGRGSGSDTYTF. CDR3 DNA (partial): TGTGCCTGGAGTGCCCTCGGCCGGGGTAGCGGGAGTGATACC.

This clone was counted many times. CDR3 amino acids: CASSVGTAGNEQFF. The CDR3 DNA, read in part, is TGTGCCAGCAGTGTGGGGACCGCGGGGAATGAG. The rearrangement uses TRBV6-1 and TRBJ2-1, with D possibly matching TRBD2 (6 bases). The read terminates 3 residues ahead of where the CDR3 ends, so the germline J gene completes it. CDR3 size: 14 residues. V lost 4 bases, J lost 7 bases, and 14 bases lay in between. Germline V gene sequence: CDR1 MNHNS, CDR2 SASEGT.

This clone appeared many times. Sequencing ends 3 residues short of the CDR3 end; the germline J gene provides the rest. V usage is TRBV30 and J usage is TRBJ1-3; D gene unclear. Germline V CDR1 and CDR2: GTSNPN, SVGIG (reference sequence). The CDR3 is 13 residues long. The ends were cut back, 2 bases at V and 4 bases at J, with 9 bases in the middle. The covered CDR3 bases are TGTGCCTGGAGTCGAGGTACGGGAAACACC. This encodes CAWSRGTGNT. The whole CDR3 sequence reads CAWSRGTGNTIYF.

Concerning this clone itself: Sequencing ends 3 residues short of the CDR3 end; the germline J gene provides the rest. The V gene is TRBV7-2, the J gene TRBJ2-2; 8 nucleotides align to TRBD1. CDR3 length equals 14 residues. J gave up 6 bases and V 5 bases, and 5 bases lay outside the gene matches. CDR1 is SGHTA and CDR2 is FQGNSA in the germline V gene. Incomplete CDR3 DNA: TGTGCCAGCAGCCCGGGACAGGCCCCCGGGGAG. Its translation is CASSPGQAPGE. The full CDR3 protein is CASSPGQAPGELFF.

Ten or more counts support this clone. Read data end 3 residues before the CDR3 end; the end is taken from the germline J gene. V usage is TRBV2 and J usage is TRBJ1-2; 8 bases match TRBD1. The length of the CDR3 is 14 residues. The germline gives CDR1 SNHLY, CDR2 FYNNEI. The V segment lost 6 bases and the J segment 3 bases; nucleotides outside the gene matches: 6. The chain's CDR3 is CASSVGQVDYGYTF. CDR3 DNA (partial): TGTGCCAGCAGCGTGGGACAGGTAGACTATGGC.

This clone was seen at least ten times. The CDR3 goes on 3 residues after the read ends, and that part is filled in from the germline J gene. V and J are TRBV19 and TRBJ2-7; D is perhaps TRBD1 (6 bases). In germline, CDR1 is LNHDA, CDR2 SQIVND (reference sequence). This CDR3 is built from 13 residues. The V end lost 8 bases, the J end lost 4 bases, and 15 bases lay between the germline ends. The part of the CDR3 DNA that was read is TGTGCCAGTGGGGAAACAGGGCTATACGAG. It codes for CASGETGLYE. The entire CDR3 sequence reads CASGETGLYEQYF.

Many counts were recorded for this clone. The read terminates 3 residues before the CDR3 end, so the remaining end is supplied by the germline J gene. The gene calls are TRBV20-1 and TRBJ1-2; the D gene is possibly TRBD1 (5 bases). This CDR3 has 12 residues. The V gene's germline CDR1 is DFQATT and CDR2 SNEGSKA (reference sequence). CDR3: CSARVRGDGYTF. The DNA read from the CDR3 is TGCAGTGCTAGAGTCCGCGGGGACGGC.

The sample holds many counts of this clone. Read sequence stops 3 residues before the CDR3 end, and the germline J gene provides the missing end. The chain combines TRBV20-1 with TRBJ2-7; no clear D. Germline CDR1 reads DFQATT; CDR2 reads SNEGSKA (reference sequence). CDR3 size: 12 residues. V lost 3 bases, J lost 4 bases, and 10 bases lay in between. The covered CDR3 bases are TGCAGTGCTAGGGTGCGGCCTTACGAG. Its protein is CSARVRPYE. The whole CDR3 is CSARVRPYEQYF.

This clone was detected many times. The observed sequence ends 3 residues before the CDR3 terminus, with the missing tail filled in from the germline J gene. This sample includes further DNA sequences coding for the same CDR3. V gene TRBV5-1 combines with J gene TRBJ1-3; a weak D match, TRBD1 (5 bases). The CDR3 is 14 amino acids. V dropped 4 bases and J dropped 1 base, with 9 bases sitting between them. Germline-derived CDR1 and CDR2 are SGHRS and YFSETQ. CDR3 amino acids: CASSPTVSGNTIYF. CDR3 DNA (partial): TGCGCCAGCAGCCCGACAGTTTCTGGAAACACC.

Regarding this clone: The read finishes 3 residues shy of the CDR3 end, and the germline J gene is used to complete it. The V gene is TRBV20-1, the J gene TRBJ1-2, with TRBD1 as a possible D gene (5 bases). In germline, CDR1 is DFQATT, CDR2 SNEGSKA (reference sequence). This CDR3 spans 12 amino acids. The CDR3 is CSAWGGDLEYTF. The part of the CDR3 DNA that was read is TGCAGTGCGTGGGGCGGGGACCTCGAG.